This TCR beta chain comes out of a study of T-cell memory formation after mild COVID-19 (dated by TCRdb to the early 2020s). About the full investigation: TCR sequence clusters from the two donors were largely donor specific. The cohort was made up of two young adult volunteers, one female and one male, who were previously healthy. T-cell clones expanding and contracting after mild COVID-19 in two donors were tracked by longitudinal TCRalpha and TCRbeta repertoire sequencing. What the work shows at the level of the full study, not this receptor alone: The second-wave clones that peaked on day 37 were not confirmed to be SARS-CoV-2 specific. Only two mild cases were covered in the study, and larger cohorts including severe cases with pre-infection samples were considered necessary. Contracting CD4+ clones were located mainly in the CM and EM memory subsets, whereas CD8+ clones were found to be enriched in EMRA. Some responding clones were detected in pre-infection memory, which suggested that pre-existing cross-reactive memory T cells had joined the SARS-CoV-2 response. Clones contracting from day 15 to 85 had balanced CD4/CD8 phenotypes, while a second wave expanding from day 15 to 37 was biased towards CD4+.

This clonotype was seen more than once but under ten times. The target of this receptor is not known. Per-base qualities were not stored, and no clone one base away is much larger. Sequencing used an Illumina NovaSeq 6000. cDNA libraries for TCRalpha and TCRbeta were prepared by 5'RACE using constant-segment primers, with sample barcodes and unique molecular identifiers added. Trizol reagent was used to extract RNA from every sample. Libraries were amplified in two PCR steps, with a second sample barcode and Illumina TruSeq adapters added in the second step. Sequencing of the libraries was done on an Illumina NovaSeq, producing 2 x 150 bp paired-end reads. The source study handled its data this way. With migec v1.2.7, reads were demultiplexed and then collapsed into UMI-guided consensus sequences. Using mixcr v2.1.11, UMI consensuses were aligned to TRA and TRB V and J templates and then assembled into clonotypes. Clonotypes were classified as expanded or contracted when called significant by both edgeR and NoisET, with noise models trained on biological replicates. For edgeR calls, the cutoffs were a false discovery rate-adjusted p below 0.01 and a log2 fold-change threshold of 1. As an exploratory analysis of dynamics, max-normalized trajectories of the 1000 most abundant clonotypes were examined by PCA with hierarchical clustering. Each responding clone was given a CD4 or CD8 phenotype based on the CD4+ and CD8+ repertoires, which had been sequenced separately. TCRdb cleaned the public reads at Q25 with fastp, built clones with MiXCR and kept in-frame beta chains. Every distinct CDR3 protein forms one entry, paired with its most common genes and DNA. The V and J calls were not made by the authors but by TCRdb's processing. Counted in this sample were about 400,000 distinct CDR3 sequences; 20% to 30% of them appeared once. Of the sample, 13% is held by the ten largest clones.

PBMCs were isolated by Ficoll-Paque density gradient centrifugation. The germline V gene yields MNHEY for CDR1 and SVGAGI for CDR2. V was cut back by 4 bases and J by 1 base, leaving a gap of 8 bases between them. The CDR3, cysteine through phenylalanine, is 14 amino acids long. Only the CDR3 portion is preserved as DNA: 42 bases, with reading frame beginning at the first base. This receptor was taken from an adult woman who had mild COVID-19 (a few samples of this study predate the infection). The sample titles of this study are shuffled in the database, so cell type and time point are left out; the donor was told from shared clones. Sample: PBMCs or a T cell subset sorted from them (not recorded which). The chain was built from TRBV6-5 and TRBJ2-1, with TRBD2 tentatively as D gene (6 bases match). The sequence in DNA is TGTGCCAGCAGTTCGGGAGCTTCCTACAATGAGCAGTTCTTC. Its translation reads: CASSSGASYNEQFF.